The source of this TCR beta chain is a study of cytomegalovirus exposure and HLA in healthy donors. Whole-study context: The Caucasian-associated ancestry cluster contained about 80% of the approximately 400 genotyped donors. Points from the study as a whole: Cytomegalovirus-associated status was assigned to about 180 TCR beta chains.

Details on this clone: The antigen is not known.

V lost 3 bases, J lost 2 bases, and 14 bases lay in between. This CDR3 contains 16 residues. Germline loops: CDR1 MNHEY, CDR2 SMNVEV (reference sequence). The PCR made use of 60 Vbeta and 13 Jbeta primers. Per the authors' pipeline: Later reanalysis found approximately 76 million unique TCR beta chains, 10 million to 14 million of them shared. Method: immunoSEQ multiplex PCR; TCRdb's copy keeps in-frame clones and lacks some. V, J and clone size derive from that table, while D and trimming were established from the DNA sequence. The profile covers 200,000 or so clones, with roughly 80% appearing a single time and approximately 6.3% taken by the ten largest.

This chain joins TRBV27 and TRBJ2-1; maybe TRBD1 (6 bases). The sample consisted of PBMCs. This clonotype was obtained from a man in his forties in good health and CMV-seropositive. CDR3 in amino acids: CASSLGAGTPYNEQFF. In DNA, the CDR3 is TGTGCCAGCAGTTTGGGGGCGGGCACCCCCTACAATGAGCAGTTCTTC.